These 5 T cell receptor beta chains share one sample of origin, sequenced in a study of Ad26.COV2.S vaccination and SARS-CoV-2 variants (dated by TCRdb to about 2021). Explained via the paper, the treatment or condition label denotes: 15 to 20 received Ad26.COV2.S at low or high dose, single or two shots; five or six received placebo; per-sample allocation not given. For vaccine and placebo recipients, the sequenced repertoires came from samples collected on day 63 after the first injection. The library relied on the immunoSEQ multiplex PCR assay. The table was pulled from immuneACCESS by TCRdb, which kept in-frame rearrangements only. Such tables lose some clones; where checked, under half of the loss comes from unresolved V genes, and the rest has no known cause. This sample lists fewer than 500,000 clones; 80% to 95% were detected once. 12% of the sample rests with the top ten. The sequencing used peripheral blood, collected in a trial of Ad26.COV2.S vaccine versus placebo. These TCRs come from a person between 18 and 60 years old who received the Ad26.COV2.S COVID-19 vaccine or a placebo.

V gene TRBV6-2 or TRBV6-3 combines with J gene TRBJ2-7, with 7 bases fitting TRBD1. With V trimmed by 7 bases and J by 3 bases, 12 bases remained unmatched. Germline lookup yields CDR1 MNHEY and CDR2 SVGEGT. The CDR3 is 15 residues long. The chain's CDR3 is CASTPWFGTDYEQYF. CDR3 in DNA: TGTGCCAGCACCCCTTGGTTTGGGACAGACTACGAGCAGTACTTC.

The chain uses TRBV5-4 and TRBJ2-5; D is perhaps TRBD2 (6 bases). The CDR3 has 14 amino acids. The V end was cut by 0 bases, the J end by 2 bases, with 8 bases between. CDR1 is SGHNT and CDR2 is YYREEE in the germline V gene (reference sequence). The CDR3 nucleotides read TGTGCCAGCAGCTTGGCGGGAGTGCAAGAGACCCAGTACTTC. Amino acid sequence: CASSLAGVQETQYF.

V and J are TRBV19 and TRBJ2-7, with TRBD2 matching over 7 bases. Germline V gene sequence: CDR1 LNHDA, CDR2 SQIVND (reference sequence). CDR3 size: 15 residues. The V and J ends lost 3 bases and 5 bases, in that order; junction bases with no gene match: 10. DNA for the CDR3: TGTGCCAGTAGTATCGGAGGCGGGAGAGTACACGAGCAGTACTTC. This sequence encodes CASSIGGGRVHEQYF.

For the CDR3, the DNA is TGTGCCAGCAGGGAGGAGAGCTCCTATAATTCACCCCTCCACTTT. Protein sequence: CASREESSYNSPLHF. This chain uses TRBV2 with TRBJ1-6; D is ambiguous. The CDR3 totals 15 residues. Trimming shortened V by 6 bases and J by 0 bases, and 9 bases separated the two germline ends. CDR1 SNHLY and CDR2 FYNNEI come from the germline V gene. Supplemented by reference TRBV2 and TRBJ1-6, the full variable domain reads EPEVTQTPSHQVTQMGQEVILRCVPISNHLYFYWYRQILGQKVEFLVSFYNNEISEKSEIFDDQFSVERPDGSNFTLKIRSTKLEDSAMYFCASREESSYNSPLHFGNGTRLTVT.

The rearrangement joins TRBV2 to TRBJ2-3; possibly TRBD2 for D (5 bases). V dropped 8 bases and J dropped 2 bases, with 17 bases sitting between them. This CDR3 spans 15 amino acids. CDR1 SNHLY and CDR2 FYNNEI come from the germline V gene. The CDR3 bases are TGTGCCAGCGCACCCGGCGGGCAGCACACAGATACGCAGTATTTT. Translation gives CASAPGGQHTDTQYF.